The 28 T cell receptor beta chains below were found in one sample sequenced in a study of graft-versus-host responses after intestinal transplantation. Assay: immunoSEQ multiplex PCR; the TCRdb copy retains only in-frame clones and omits some. The sample records some 70,000 clones, approximately 92% being singletons. This sample comprised bone marrow, obtained 700 to 850 days after intestinal transplantation. These receptors all come from a human patient who received an intestinal transplant, so some T cells may come from the graft donor.

In its sample, this clone was seen a few times. J is TRBJ2-7 and V is TRBV7-6, with 13 bases lining up with TRBD2. V lost 5 bases and J lost 4; bases outside the gene matches: 14. This CDR3 region has 18 residues. Germline V gene data show CDR1 as SGHVS and CDR2 as FNYEAQ. The DNA of the CDR3 is TGTGCCAGCAGCCCGAGACTAGCGGGAGGACCCAGACCTTACGAGCAGTACTTC. This gives the protein CASSPRLAGGPRPYEQYF. Full variable domain (rest looked up from reference TRBV7-6 and TRBJ2-7): GAGVSQSPRYKVTKRGQDVALRCDPISGHVSLYWYRQALGQGPEFLTYFNYEAQQDKSGLPNDRFSAERPEGSISTLTIQRTEQRDSAMYRCASSPRLAGGPRPYEQYFGPGTRLTVT.

The chain employs TRBV14 and TRBJ2-3, with 7 bases that match TRBD2. The V gene end was trimmed by 0 bases and the J gene end by 5 bases; junction bases not matched to a gene: 5. Looked up from germline, CDR1 is SGHDN and CDR2 is FVKESK. The CDR3 spans 15 residues. The CDR3 DNA follows: TGTGCCAGCAGCCAAGATTCCGGCGGGAGAGATACGCAGTATTTT. Its protein product is CASSQDSGGRDTQYF. Full variable domain (remainder filled in from reference TRBV14 and TRBJ2-3): EAGVTQFPSHSVIEKGQTVTLRCDPISGHDNLYWYRRVMGKEIKFLLHFVKESKQDESGMPNNRFLAERTGGTYSTLKVQPAELEDSGVYFCASSQDSGGRDTQYFGPGTRLTVL.

The chain couples TRBV9 to TRBJ2-5; tentative D call: TRBD2 (6 bases). Trimming left V 0 bases short and J 5 bases short, with 23 bases between. Looked up from germline, CDR1 is SGDLS and CDR2 is YYNGEE. The CDR3 contains 18 residues. This CDR3 is CASSVDSTAGPRWETQYF. The CDR3 nucleotides read TGTGCCAGCAGCGTAGATTCAACGGCGGGACCTAGGTGGGAGACCCAGTACTTC. Using reference TRBV9 and TRBJ2-5 for the parts outside the CDR3, the full variable domain is DSGVTQTPKHLITATGQRVTLRCSPRSGDLSVYWYQQSLDQGLQFLIQYYNGEERAKGNILERFSAQQFPDLHSELNLSSLELGDSALYFCASSVDSTAGPRWETQYFGPGTRLLVL.

The chain links TRBV12-5 to TRBJ1-1; D is unclear. The CDR3 length is 12 residues. Germline-derived CDR1 and CDR2 are LGHNT and FRNRAP. Trimming removed 7 bases at V and 3 bases at J, with 9 bases between. The CDR3 region is CASAPLYTEAFF. In DNA form, the CDR3 reads TGTGCTAGTGCCCCATTGTACACTGAAGCTTTCTTT. Drawing the rest from reference TRBV12-5 and TRBJ1-1, the complete variable domain is DARVTQTPRHKVTEMGQEVTMRCQPILGHNTVFWYRQTMMQGLELLAYFRNRAPLDDSGMPKDRFSAEMPDATLATLKIQPSEPRDSAVYFCASAPLYTEAFFGQGTRLTVV.

This chain connects TRBV10-1 to TRBJ2-5, with 7 positions matching TRBD1. Germline V lookup: CDR1 WNHNN, CDR2 SYGVQD (reference sequence). The CDR3 consists of 15 residues. Trimming cost V 3 bases and J 5 bases; bases outside gene matches: 9. CDR3 protein: CASSDVTGPLETQYF. DNA for the CDR3: TGCGCCAGCAGTGACGTGACAGGGCCCCTGGAGACCCAGTACTTC.

The V and J genes are TRBV5-1 and TRBJ2-1; tentative D call: TRBD2 (5 bases). Trimming removed 4 bases at V and 8 bases at J, with 10 bases between. Germline V lookup: CDR1 SGHRS, CDR2 YFSETQ. The CDR3 covers 12 residues. CDR3 amino acids: CASSPSGDEQFF. CDR3 DNA sequence: TGCGCCAGCAGCCCCTCCGGGGATGAGCAGTTCTTC.

With regard to this clone: This CDR3 is also generated by other DNA sequences in the sample. The chain carries TRBV11-2 and TRBJ2-2; perhaps D is TRBD1 or TRBD2 (7 bases each). Deletions cut 0 bases from V and 5 bases from J, with 13 bases between. CDR3 size: 16 residues. CDR1 and CDR2 (germline): SGHAT, FQNNGV. The CDR3 spells CASSLEPRGGTGELFF. CDR3 DNA sequence: TGTGCCAGCAGCTTAGAACCCAGGGGGGGAACCGGGGAGCTGTTTTTT.

V and J are TRBV9 and TRBJ2-1, with D unclear. The CDR3 has 14 residues. V was pared by 4 bases and J by 4 bases, with 12 bases between. Germline CDR1 reads SGDLS; CDR2 reads YYNGEE. The CDR3 bases are TGTGCCAGCAGCCAAGAGACCATATACAATGAGCAGTTCTTC. This codes for CASSQETIYNEQFF.

The table lists this clone with a count of one. This CDR3 reads CASIPYFSGNTIYF. The CDR3 nucleotides are TGCGCCAGCATTCCCTACTTCTCTGGAAACACCATATATTTT. This sequence joins TRBV10-2 and TRBJ1-3; no firm D call. The length of the CDR3 is 14 residues. V lost 7 bases and J lost 0, with 10 bases in between. Looked up from germline, CDR1 is WSHSY and CDR2 is SAAADI.

The rearrangement uses TRBV13 and TRBJ2-7; no firm D call. The CDR3 is 14 residues long. V lost 3 bases and J 2 bases, leaving 11 bases between the germline ends. Germline CDR1 and CDR2: PRHDT and FYEKMQ (reference sequence). DNA for the CDR3: TGTGCCAGCAGCTTCCAGGATCCTACCTACGAGCAGTACTTC. Protein sequence: CASSFQDPTYEQYF.

V is TRBV4-2 and J is TRBJ2-3; 9 nucleotides match TRBD1. The germline gives CDR1 LGHNA, CDR2 YNFKEQ. The J segment lost 1 base and the V segment lost 4 bases, leaving 0 bases of the junction unmatched. The CDR3 runs 14 residues. CDR3 nucleotides: TGTGCCAGCAGCCGGGACAGGGGCACAGATACGCAGTATTTT. Its translation is CASSRDRGTDTQYF.

V gene TRBV5-5 combines with J gene TRBJ1-1; D call uncertain. With 7 bases removed from V and 0 bases from J, the gap between germline ends came to 13 bases. In germline, CDR1 is SGHKS, CDR2 YYEKEE (reference sequence). The CDR3 covers 14 residues. The CDR3 region is CASSLGSMNTEAFF. The CDR3 nucleotides read TGTGCCAGCTCCTTGGGGAGCATGAACACTGAAGCTTTCTTT.

This chain connects TRBV6-6 to TRBJ2-7, with D possibly matching TRBD2 (5 bases). The CDR3 sequence is 14 residues long. Between the trimmed V and J ends, which lost 6 bases and 7 bases, there was a span of 19 bases. The germline gives CDR1 MNHNY, CDR2 SVGAGI (reference sequence). In nucleotides, the CDR3 is TGTGCCAGCAGACTCCGTGGAGGCCGTGGGGAGCAGTACTTC. Protein product: CASRLRGGRGEQYF.

The rearrangement links TRBV6-5 to TRBJ2-1; D tentatively fits TRBD1 or TRBD2 (5 bases each). The CDR3 loop spans 13 amino acids. The V end lost 4 bases, the J end lost 6 bases, and 10 bases lay between the germline ends. Germline CDR1 is MNHEY and CDR2 is SVGAGI. The CDR3 loop reads CASSFGTANEQFF. The CDR3 bases are TGTGCCAGCAGTTTCGGGACCGCCAATGAGCAGTTCTTC.

This sequence joins TRBV19 and TRBJ1-5, with a weak D call TRBD1 (5 bases). Germline lookup yields CDR1 LNHDA and CDR2 SQIVND (reference sequence). The ends were cut back, 5 bases at V and 6 bases at J, with 20 bases in the middle. This CDR3 has 16 residues. CDR3 coding DNA: TGTGCCAGTAGTGCCGATTTGGGGGTTCCAGGTCAGCCCCAGCATTTT. Amino acids: CASSADLGVPGQPQHF.

This clone was seen just once. In DNA form, the CDR3 reads TGTGCCAGCAGTAATCCCGGACAGGGGATTGGCTACACCTTC. This encodes CASSNPGQGIGYTF. J is TRBJ1-2 and V is TRBV6-5; TRBD1 agrees at 9 bases. V lost 5 bases to trimming and J lost 7 bases; unmatched junction nucleotides: 8. The germline CDR1 and CDR2 sequences are MNHEY and SVGAGI. This CDR3 spans 14 amino acids.

The sample holds one count of this clone. This chain connects TRBV19 to TRBJ1-6; TRBD1 matches at 9 bases. The junction had 11 bases not matched to a gene; V was cut back by 6 bases and J by 14 bases. CDR1 is LNHDA and CDR2 is SQIVND in the germline V gene (reference sequence). The CDR3 is 14 amino acids. The CDR3 sequence: CASSTGTGIRALHF. As DNA, the CDR3 is TGTGCCAGTAGCACCGGGACAGGGATAAGGGCCCTCCACTTT.

This clone showed up just a few times. The chain links TRBV2 to TRBJ1-5, with 7 positions matching TRBD1. Trimming cost V 6 bases and J 7 bases; bases outside gene matches: 6. Germline CDR1 SNHLY, CDR2 FYNNEI. The length of the CDR3 is 13 residues. The CDR3 loop is CASRQTGNQPQHF. CDR3 DNA sequence: TGTGCCAGCAGACAGACAGGGAACCAGCCCCAGCATTTT.

This rearrangement joins TRBV28 to TRBJ1-2, with 7 bases aligning to TRBD1. Unmatched junction bases numbered 6, after V lost 5 bases and J lost 12 bases. The V gene's germline CDR1 is MDHEN and CDR2 SYDVKM. This CDR3 comprises 11 residues. The CDR3, as DNA: TGTGCCAGCAGTATACAGGGGTTCCACACCTTC. This gives the protein CASSIQGFHTF.

The chain is built from TRBV6-1 and TRBJ2-3, with D uncertain. Germline V gene data show CDR1 as MNHNS and CDR2 as SASEGT. V was clipped by 1 base and J by 7 bases, with 9 bases between them. This CDR3 spans 13 amino acids. CDR3 coding DNA: TGTGCCAGCAGTGAAGATCTGGGGTATACGCAGTATTTT. It encodes CASSEDLGYTQYF.

The count of this clone is one. The chain carries TRBV7-3 and TRBJ2-1; 9 bases align to TRBD2. The CDR3 runs 16 residues. The V gene's germline CDR1 is SGHTA and CDR2 FQGTGA. The V gene end was trimmed by 0 bases and the J gene end by 2 bases; junction bases not matched to a gene: 2. CDR3 loop: CASSLTPSGTYNEQFF. DNA for the CDR3: TGTGCCAGCAGCTTAACTCCTAGCGGGACCTACAATGAGCAGTTCTTC. The complete variable domain, with remaining parts taken from reference TRBV7-3 and TRBJ2-1, reads GAGVSQTPSNKVTEKGKYVELRCDPISGHTALYWYRQSLGQGPEFLIYFQGTGAADDSGLPNDRFFAVRPEGSVSTLKIQRTERGDSAVYLCASSLTPSGTYNEQFFGPGTRLTVL.

The genes are TRBV5-6 and TRBJ2-5, with 9 bases that match TRBD1. This CDR3 contains 13 residues. Trimming removed 7 bases from V and 3 bases from J; junction bases left unmatched: 4. Germline CDR1 and CDR2: SGHDT and YYEEEE. CDR3 coding DNA: TGTGCCAGCCGGACAGGGGCCGAAGAGACCCAGTACTTC. Protein: CASRTGAEETQYF.

This chain connects TRBV29-1 to TRBJ1-1, with D unclear. This CDR3 contains 13 residues. CDR1 SQVTM and CDR2 ANQGSEA come from the germline V gene. V was cut by 3 bases and J by 7 bases, with 15 bases left in between. In DNA, the CDR3 is TGCAGCGTTGATATAGGGCCCGTTGGTGAAGCTTTCTTT. It is translated as CSVDIGPVGEAFF.

This rearrangement joins TRBV14 to TRBJ2-5; possible D gene TRBD1, 6 bases. V lost 4 bases and J lost 2, with 11 bases in between. The CDR3 consists of 14 residues. Germline values: CDR1 SGHDN, CDR2 FVKESK. CDR3 DNA sequence: TGTGCCAGCAGCCCCGGACAGAGTCAAGAGACCCAGTACTTC. It is translated as CASSPGQSQETQYF.

This chain uses TRBV5-6 with TRBJ2-1; D perhaps matches TRBD1 (6 bases). This CDR3 is 16 amino acids long. V was shortened by 2 bases and J by 4 bases, with 16 bases between the two germline ends. CDR1 is SGHDT and CDR2 is YYEEEE in the germline V gene. Here the CDR3 DNA reads TGTGCCAGCAGCTTACAGGGATTTATGGGTTACAATGAGCAGTTCTTC. This encodes CASSLQGFMGYNEQFF.

J is TRBJ2-7 and V is TRBV5-5, with D unresolved. From germline, CDR1 is SGHKS and CDR2 YYEKEE (reference sequence). The CDR3 totals 12 residues. V lost 2 bases, J lost 0 bases, and 3 bases lay in between. The CDR3 protein is CASSLSSYEQYF. CDR3 coding DNA: TGTGCCAGCAGCTTATCCTCCTACGAGCAGTACTTC. The full variable domain, in which reference TRBV5-5 and TRBJ2-7 provide the parts outside the CDR3, is DAGVTQSPTHLIKTRGQQVTLRCSPISGHKSVSWYQQVLGQGPQFIFQYYEKEERGRGNFPDRFSARQFPNYSSELNVNALLLGDSALYLCASSLSSYEQYFGPGTRLTVT.

The rearrangement links TRBV6-6 to TRBJ1-2; D uncertain. Germline CDR1 is MNHNY and CDR2 is SVGAGI (reference sequence). The CDR3 totals 13 residues. Deletions cut 6 bases from V and 1 base from J, with 9 bases between. The CDR3 spells CASRPQLNYGYTF. CDR3 coding DNA: TGTGCCAGCAGACCCCAGCTTAACTATGGCTACACCTTC.

The chain uses TRBV5-1 and TRBJ1-1, with D possibly being TRBD1 (5 bases). Germline lookup yields CDR1 SGHRS and CDR2 YFSETQ. Trimming removed 0 bases at V and 4 bases at J, with 10 bases between. The CDR3 consists of 14 residues. The CDR3 loop is CASSLDGGITEAFF. The CDR3 nucleotides are TGCGCCAGCAGCTTGGACGGGGGGATCACTGAAGCTTTCTTT.